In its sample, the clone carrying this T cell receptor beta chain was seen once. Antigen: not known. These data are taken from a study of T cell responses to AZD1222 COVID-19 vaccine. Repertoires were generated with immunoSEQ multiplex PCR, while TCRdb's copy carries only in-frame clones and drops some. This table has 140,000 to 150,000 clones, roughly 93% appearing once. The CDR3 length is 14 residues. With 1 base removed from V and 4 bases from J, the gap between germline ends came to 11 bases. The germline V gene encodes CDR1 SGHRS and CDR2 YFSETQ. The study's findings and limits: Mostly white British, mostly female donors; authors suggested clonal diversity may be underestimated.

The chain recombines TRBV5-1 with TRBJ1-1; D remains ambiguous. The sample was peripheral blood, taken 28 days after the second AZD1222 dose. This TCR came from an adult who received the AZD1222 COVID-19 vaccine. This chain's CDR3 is CASSLLLGGTEAFF. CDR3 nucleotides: TGCGCCAGCAGCTTGCTGCTGGGAGGCACTGAAGCTTTCTTT.